These 15 T cell receptor beta chains were sequenced from one sample in a study of T-cell reconstitution after alpha-beta-depleted transplantation in children. Unique molecular identifiers were incorporated into the prepared TCRbeta library. TCRdb used MiXCR to reprocess the PCR reads, holding one entry per CDR3 protein. Found here are around 450,000 distinct CDR3 sequences, around 16% of them singletons; the top ten hold over 25%. This sample comprised PBMCs, mostly from graft donor cells, obtained 360 days after TCRalphabeta/CD19-depleted stem cell transplant. These receptors originate from a boy younger than two who had a stem cell transplant for Wiskott-Aldrich syndrome, so the T cells may come from the graft donor.

The table lists this clonotype with many counts. V and J are TRBV20-1 and TRBJ2-2, with TRBD2 matching 10 bases. Trimming cost V 1 base and J 0 bases; bases outside gene matches: 8. The CDR3 is 18 amino acids. Germline lookup yields CDR1 DFQATT and CDR2 SNEGSKA (reference sequence). CDR3 protein: CSARGALAGTPNTGELFF. In DNA form, the CDR3 reads TGCAGTGCTAGAGGGGCACTAGCGGGAACCCCGAACACCGGGGAGCTGTTTTTT.

This clonotype was seen a handful of times. The rearrangement joins TRBV27 to TRBJ2-5; a possible D gene is TRBD1 (6 bases). Between the trimmed V and J ends, which lost 5 bases and 0 bases, there was a span of 16 bases. Germline V lookup: CDR1 MNHEY, CDR2 SMNVEV (reference sequence). The CDR3 totals 16 residues. CDR3: CASSQTGFYHQETQYF. The CDR3 region has the DNA TGTGCCAGCAGTCAAACAGGGTTTTACCACCAAGAGACCCAGTACTTC.

This clonotype was seen more than once but under ten times. This chain uses TRBV20-1 with TRBJ2-5; TRBD1 matches at 7 bases. CDR1 and CDR2 (germline): DFQATT, SNEGSKA (reference sequence). There are 12 residues in the CDR3. The J segment lost 2 bases and the V segment lost 7 bases, leaving 4 bases of the junction unmatched. This chain's CDR3 is CSGTGVQETQYF. The CDR3 coding sequence is TGCAGTGGCACAGGGGTGCAAGAGACCCAGTACTTC.

J is TRBJ2-5 and V is TRBV10-1; a possible D gene is TRBD2 (6 bases). The CDR3 contains 14 residues. V was pared by 3 bases and J by 9 bases, with 17 bases between. CDR1 is WNHNN, CDR2 SYGVQD, per germline (reference sequence). Here the CDR3 reads CASSELADAGAQYF. In DNA, the CDR3 is TGCGCCAGCAGTGAACTAGCAGATGCCGGGGCCCAGTACTTC.

This clonotype was seen many times. DNA for the CDR3: TGCGCCAGCAGCCAAGTAGGTGGAGAGACCCAGTACTTC. Its protein product is CASSQVGGETQYF. This chain uses TRBV4-1 with TRBJ2-5; D not resolved. Germline values: CDR1 MGHRA, CDR2 YSYEKL. This CDR3 has 13 amino acids. Trimming removed 1 base from V and 4 bases from J, with 7 bases in between.

This chain joins TRBV29-1 and TRBJ2-5, with 9 bases fitting TRBD1. CDR3 length: 14 residues. Germline V CDR1 and CDR2: SQVTM, ANQGSEA. Germline trimming cut 7 bases from V and 7 bases from J; bases unmatched to any gene: 13. The CDR3 is CSALSTGQGWTQYF. Here the CDR3 DNA reads TGCAGCGCCCTATCGACCGGACAGGGGTGGACCCAGTACTTC.

This chain connects TRBV21-1 to TRBJ2-3; TRBD2, as called in the table, went unchecked against the DNA. TRBV21-1 is a recognized pseudogene. The CDR3 sequence is 17 residues long. The CDR3 sequence: CASSPIVRGGPTDTQYF. The CDR3, as DNA: TGTGCCAGCAGCCCCATCGTCCGGGGGGGACCCACAGATACGCAGTATTTT.

This sequence joins TRBV20-1 and TRBJ2-6, with D hard to call. The CDR3 consists of 17 residues. V was shortened by 1 base and J by 0 bases, with 13 bases between the two germline ends. Looked up from germline, CDR1 is DFQATT and CDR2 is SNEGSKA (reference sequence). The CDR3 loop is CSARGGTTSSGANVLTF. CDR3 sequence (DNA): TGCAGTGCTAGAGGGGGAACCACCAGCTCTGGGGCCAACGTCCTGACTTTC.

This clonotype occurred a few times. The rearrangement joins TRBV10-3 to TRBJ2-5, with D perhaps TRBD1 or TRBD2 (6 bases each). Germline CDR1 is ENHRY and CDR2 is SYGVKD. V was clipped by 11 bases and J by 3 bases, with 16 bases between them. This CDR3 has 13 amino acids. In nucleotides, the CDR3 is TGTGCCCTTGGGGGGCCAGCAAAAGAGACCCAGTACTTC. Its protein product is CALGGPAKETQYF.

The chain links TRBV7-2 to TRBJ2-1; no clear D. The CDR3 is 16 amino acids. Between the trimmed V and J ends, which lost 0 bases and 3 bases, there was a span of 12 bases. Germline CDR1 and CDR2: SGHTA and FQGNSA. The CDR3 here is CASSLAYSPLYNEQFF. The CDR3 DNA follows: TGTGCCAGCAGCTTAGCCTACTCCCCGCTCTACAATGAGCAGTTCTTC.

This clonotype has ten or more counts. CDR3 nucleotide sequence: TGTGCCAGCAGTTGGGTTGCGAATGGCGGGGAGCTGTTTTTT. The encoded protein is CASSWVANGGELFF. The genes are TRBV27 and TRBJ2-2, with D uncertain. V gave up 4 bases and J gave up 7 bases, with 13 bases separating them. CDR1 and CDR2 (germline): MNHEY, SMNVEV (reference sequence). The CDR3 covers 14 residues.

This clonotype was picked up a small number of times. CDR3 coding DNA: TGTGCCAGCAGCTTATTGCGCGGATTAAACACCGGGGAGCTGTTTTTT. Its protein is CASSLLRGLNTGELFF. The rearrangement links TRBV11-2 to TRBJ2-2; D is ambiguous. The CDR3 has 16 residues. V shed 2 bases and J shed 2 bases, with 12 bases lying between them. The germline V gene has CDR1 SGHAT and CDR2 FQNNGV.

In this sample, this clonotype turned up a few times. The chain couples TRBV18 to TRBJ2-3; D is perhaps TRBD1 (6 bases). Germline V gene sequence: CDR1 KGHSH, CDR2 LQKENI. V was clipped by 0 bases and J by 2 bases, with 15 bases between them. The CDR3 loop spans 17 amino acids. As DNA, the CDR3 is TGTGCCAGCTCACCACCGGTCGGGACACAACACACAGATACGCAGTATTTT. It yields the protein CASSPPVGTQHTDTQYF. The full variable domain, in which reference TRBV18 and TRBJ2-3 provide the parts outside the CDR3, is NAGVMQNPRHLVRRRGQEARLRCSPMKGHSHVYWYRQLPEEGLKFMVYLQKENIIDESGMPKERFSAEFPKEGPSILRIQQVVRGDSAAYFCASSPPVGTQHTDTQYFGPGTRLTVL.

The rearrangement joins TRBV6-1 to TRBJ2-3, with TRBD2 matching over 7 bases. Germline V gives CDR1 MNHNS, CDR2 SASEGT. V lost 0 bases, J lost 2 bases, and 5 bases stayed unmatched. This CDR3 contains 16 residues. CDR3 protein: CASSEALAGYTDTQYF. The CDR3 DNA is TGTGCCAGCAGTGAAGCCTTAGCGGGCTACACAGATACGCAGTATTTT.

This clonotype was observed a few times. V usage is TRBV4-1 and J usage is TRBJ1-5; TRBD1 matches at 10 bases. The CDR3 has 14 amino acids. After removal of 3 bases from V and 6 bases from J, the junction contained 2 bases not matched to a gene. Germline V gene data show CDR1 as MGHRA and CDR2 as YSYEKL. For the CDR3, the DNA is TGCGCCAGCAGCCACGGGACAGGGGTTCAGCCCCAGCATTTT. It encodes CASSHGTGVQPQHF.